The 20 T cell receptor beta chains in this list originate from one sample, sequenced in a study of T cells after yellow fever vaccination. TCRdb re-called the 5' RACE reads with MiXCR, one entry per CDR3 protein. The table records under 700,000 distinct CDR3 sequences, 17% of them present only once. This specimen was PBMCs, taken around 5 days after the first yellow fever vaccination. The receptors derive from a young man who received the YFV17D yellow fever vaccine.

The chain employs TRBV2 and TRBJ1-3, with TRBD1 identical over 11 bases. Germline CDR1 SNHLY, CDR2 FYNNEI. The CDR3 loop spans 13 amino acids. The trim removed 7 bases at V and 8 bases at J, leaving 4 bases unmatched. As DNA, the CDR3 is TGTGCCAGCACTCGGGACAGGGGGGACACCATATATTTT. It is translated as CASTRDRGDTIYF.

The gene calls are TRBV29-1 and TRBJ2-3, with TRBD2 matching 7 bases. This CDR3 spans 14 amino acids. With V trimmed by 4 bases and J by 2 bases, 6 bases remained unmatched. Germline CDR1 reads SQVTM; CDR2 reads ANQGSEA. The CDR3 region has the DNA TGCAGCGTTGTAGCGGGCCAAACCACAGATACGCAGTATTTT. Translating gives CSVVAGQTTDTQYF.

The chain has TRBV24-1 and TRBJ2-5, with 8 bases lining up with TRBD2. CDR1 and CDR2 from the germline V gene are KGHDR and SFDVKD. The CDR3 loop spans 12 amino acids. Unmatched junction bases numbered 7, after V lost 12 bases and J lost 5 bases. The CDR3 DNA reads TGTGCCGCGAGGACTAGCCGCGAGACCCAGTACTTC. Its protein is CAARTSRETQYF.

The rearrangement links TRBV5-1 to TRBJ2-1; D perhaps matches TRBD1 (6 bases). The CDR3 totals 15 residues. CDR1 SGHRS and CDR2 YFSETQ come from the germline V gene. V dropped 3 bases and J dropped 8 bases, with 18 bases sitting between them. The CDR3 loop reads CASSSSVLKGDEQFF. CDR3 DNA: TGCGCCAGCAGCTCCTCCGTCCTAAAGGGGGATGAGCAGTTCTTC.

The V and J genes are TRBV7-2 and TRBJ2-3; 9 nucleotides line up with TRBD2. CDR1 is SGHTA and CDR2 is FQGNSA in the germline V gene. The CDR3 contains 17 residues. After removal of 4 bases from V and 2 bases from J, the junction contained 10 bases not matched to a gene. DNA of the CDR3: TGTGCCAGCAGCTCCCATGGGCGGGGGGGAGCCACAGATACGCAGTATTTT. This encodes CASSSHGRGGATDTQYF.

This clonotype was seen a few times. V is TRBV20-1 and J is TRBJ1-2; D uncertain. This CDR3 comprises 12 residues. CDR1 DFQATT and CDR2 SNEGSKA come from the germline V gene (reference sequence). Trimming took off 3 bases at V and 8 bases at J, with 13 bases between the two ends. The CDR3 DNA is TGCAGTGCTAGGTTGGGGATAGACGGCTACACCTTC. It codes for CSARLGIDGYTF.

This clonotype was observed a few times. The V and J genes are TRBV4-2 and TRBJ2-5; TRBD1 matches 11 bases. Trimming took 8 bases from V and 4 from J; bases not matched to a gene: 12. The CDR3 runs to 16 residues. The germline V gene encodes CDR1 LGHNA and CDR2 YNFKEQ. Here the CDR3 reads CASASPPGTGGETQYF. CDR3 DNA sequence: TGTGCCAGCGCCTCCCCCCCCGGGACAGGGGGAGAGACCCAGTACTTC.

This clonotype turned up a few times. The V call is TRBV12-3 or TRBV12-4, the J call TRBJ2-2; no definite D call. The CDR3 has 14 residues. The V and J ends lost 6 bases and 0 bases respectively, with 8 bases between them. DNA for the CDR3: TGTGCCAGCAGAGAAATCCCGAACACCGGGGAGCTGTTTTTT. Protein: CASREIPNTGELFF.

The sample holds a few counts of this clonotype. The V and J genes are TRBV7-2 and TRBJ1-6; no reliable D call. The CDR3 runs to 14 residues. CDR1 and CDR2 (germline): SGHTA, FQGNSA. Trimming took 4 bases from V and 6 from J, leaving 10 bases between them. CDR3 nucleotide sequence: TGTGCCAGCAGCTCGATACAGTTTAATTCACCCCTCCACTTT. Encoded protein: CASSSIQFNSPLHF.

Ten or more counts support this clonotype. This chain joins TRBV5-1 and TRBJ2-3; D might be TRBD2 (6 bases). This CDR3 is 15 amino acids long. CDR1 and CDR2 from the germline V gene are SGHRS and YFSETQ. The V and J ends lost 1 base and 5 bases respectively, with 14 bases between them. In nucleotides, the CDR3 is TGCGCCAGCAGCTTGCTAGGGCAGGGAGGAGATACGCAGTATTTT. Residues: CASSLLGQGGDTQYF.

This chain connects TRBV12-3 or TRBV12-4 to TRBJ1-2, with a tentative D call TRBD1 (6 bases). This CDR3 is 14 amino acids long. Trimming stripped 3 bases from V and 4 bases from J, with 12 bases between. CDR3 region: CASSLQGPSYGYTF. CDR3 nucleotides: TGTGCCAGCAGTTTGCAGGGGCCTAGCTATGGCTACACCTTC.

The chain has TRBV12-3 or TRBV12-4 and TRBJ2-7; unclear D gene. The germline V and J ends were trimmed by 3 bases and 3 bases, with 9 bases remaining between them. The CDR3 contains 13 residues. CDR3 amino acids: CASSFSADYEQYF. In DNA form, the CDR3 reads TGTGCCAGCAGTTTTTCTGCCGACTACGAGCAGTACTTC.

The CDR3 is CASSLSARVTGELFF. In nucleotides, the CDR3 is TGTGCCAGCAGCTTATCCGCCCGGGTCACCGGGGAGCTGTTTTTT. The gene calls are TRBV7-2 and TRBJ2-2; D is ambiguous. V was trimmed by 2 bases and J by 4 bases, leaving 11 bases between them. Germline loops: CDR1 SGHTA, CDR2 FQGNSA. This CDR3 spans 15 amino acids.

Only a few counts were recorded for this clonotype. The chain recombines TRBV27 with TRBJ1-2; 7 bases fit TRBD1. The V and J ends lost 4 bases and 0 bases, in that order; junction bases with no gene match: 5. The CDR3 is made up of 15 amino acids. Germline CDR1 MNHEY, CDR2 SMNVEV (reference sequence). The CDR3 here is CASSSWDSTNYGYTF. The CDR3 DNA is TGTGCCAGCAGTTCCTGGGACAGTACTAACTATGGCTACACCTTC.

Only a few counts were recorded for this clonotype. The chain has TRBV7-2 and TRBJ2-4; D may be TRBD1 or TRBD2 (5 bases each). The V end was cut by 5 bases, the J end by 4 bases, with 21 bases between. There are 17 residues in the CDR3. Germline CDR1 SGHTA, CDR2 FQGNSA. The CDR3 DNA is TGTGCCAGCAGCCTAAGGTGGTCGGGGCAGGGAAAAAACATTCAGTACTTC. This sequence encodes CASSLRWSGQGKNIQYF.

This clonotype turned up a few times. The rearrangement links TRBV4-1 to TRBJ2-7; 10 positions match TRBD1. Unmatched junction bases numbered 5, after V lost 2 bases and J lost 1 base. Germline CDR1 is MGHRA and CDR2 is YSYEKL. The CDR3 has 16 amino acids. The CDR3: CASSQSRGQGSYEQYF. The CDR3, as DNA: TGCGCCAGCAGCCAATCCCGGGGACAGGGGTCCTACGAGCAGTACTTC.

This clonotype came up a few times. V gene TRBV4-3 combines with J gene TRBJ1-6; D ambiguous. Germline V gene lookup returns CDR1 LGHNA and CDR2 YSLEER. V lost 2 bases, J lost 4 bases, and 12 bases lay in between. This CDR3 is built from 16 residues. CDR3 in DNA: TGCGCCAGCAGCCAACAGTCTTTTGGGTATAATTCACCCCTCCACTTT. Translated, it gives CASSQQSFGYNSPLHF.

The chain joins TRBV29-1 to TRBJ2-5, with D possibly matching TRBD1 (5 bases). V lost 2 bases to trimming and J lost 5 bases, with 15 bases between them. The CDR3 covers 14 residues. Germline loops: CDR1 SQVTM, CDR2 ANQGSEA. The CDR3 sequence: CSVEKTDQSETQYF. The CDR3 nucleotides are TGCAGCGTTGAAAAGACAGACCAATCCGAGACCCAGTACTTC.

The DNA of the CDR3 is TGTGCCAGCAGCGCGGGGACCGAGCAGTACGTC. It yields the protein CASSAGTEQYV. V gene TRBV14 combines with J gene TRBJ2-7, with a tentative D call TRBD2 (6 bases). CDR1 and CDR2 (germline): SGHDN, FVKESK. Trimming left V 5 bases short and J 6 bases short, with 8 bases between. The CDR3 runs 11 residues.

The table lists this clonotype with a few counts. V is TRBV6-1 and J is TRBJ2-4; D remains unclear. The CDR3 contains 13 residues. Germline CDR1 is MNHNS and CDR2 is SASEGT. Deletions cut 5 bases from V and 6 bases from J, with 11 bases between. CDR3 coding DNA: TGTGCCAGCAGTCCCCCGGGTACAAACATTCAGTACTTC. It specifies CASSPPGTNIQYF.